These 32 T cell receptor beta chains came from one sample sequenced in a study of cytomegalovirus exposure and HLA in healthy donors. Primers: 60 Vbeta forward and 13 Jbeta reverse. The data were produced by immunoSEQ multiplex PCR, yet TCRdb's version contains in-frame clones alone and is incomplete. The data contain about 100,000 clones, 70% to 80% of them seen just once; the ten biggest clones take up 15% to 20%. The sample taken for sequencing was PBMCs. The receptor source for this set is a woman aged 60-75 years in good health and CMV-seropositive.

As to this clone: The sample carries other DNA sequences with the same CDR3. V is TRBV29-1 and J is TRBJ1-2; tentative D call: TRBD1 (5 bases). Trimming left V 7 bases short and J 5 bases short, with 11 bases between. The germline V gene encodes CDR1 SQVTM and CDR2 ANQGSEA. This CDR3 contains 11 residues. Written as DNA, the CDR3 is TGCAGCGATGGGGGGGGGTATGGCTACACCTTC. This sequence encodes CSDGGGYGYTF.

The table lists this clone with a count of one. V and J are TRBV2 and TRBJ2-5; 10 nucleotides line up with TRBD2. The CDR3 sequence is 16 residues long. Germline CDR1 and CDR2: SNHLY and FYNNEI. V trimming: 4 bases; J trimming: 0 bases; junction bases outside the gene matches: 5. The DNA of the CDR3 is TGTGCCAGCAGTGCTGGGACTAGCGCGTACCAAGAGACCCAGTACTTC. Protein sequence: CASSAGTSAYQETQYF.

The gene calls are TRBV5-1 and TRBJ2-7, with 8 bases matching TRBD1. This CDR3 is built from 14 residues. Germline CDR1 is SGHRS and CDR2 is YFSETQ. The ends lost 4 bases at V and 5 bases at J; junction bases unmatched: 8. CDR3 protein: CASSQAGTGDEQYF. CDR3 in DNA: TGCGCCAGCAGCCAGGCCGGGACAGGAGACGAGCAGTACTTC.

The CDR3 region has the DNA TGTGCCAGCAGCTTGGGGCCGCCCGGAGGCGGTAATGAGCAGTTCTTC. It translates to CASSLGPPGGGNEQFF. The chain links TRBV5-6 to TRBJ2-1, with a weak D call TRBD2 (5 bases). Trimming took off 0 bases at V and 7 bases at J, with 17 bases between the two ends. The CDR3 contains 16 residues. Germline assignment: CDR1 SGHDT and CDR2 YYEEEE.

This clone was seen more than once but under ten times. V and J are TRBV19 and TRBJ1-1; the D gene is possibly TRBD1 (6 bases). Germline V gene lookup returns CDR1 LNHDA and CDR2 SQIVND (reference sequence). CDR3 length: 14 residues. V lost 4 bases and J 8 bases, leaving 17 bases between the germline ends. Here the CDR3 DNA reads TGTGCCAGTAGTAGCACCAGGGGCCAGGCGGAAGCTTTCTTT. Translation: CASSSTRGQAEAFF.

This sequence joins TRBV4-1 and TRBJ2-7; 9 nucleotides match TRBD2. Germline lookup yields CDR1 MGHRA and CDR2 YSYEKL. Trimming took 5 bases from V and 2 from J; bases not matched to a gene: 7. There are 15 residues in the CDR3. The CDR3 sequence is CASSERLAATYEQYF. In DNA form, the CDR3 reads TGCGCCAGCAGCGAGAGACTAGCGGCAACCTACGAGCAGTACTTC.

This clone was detected only once. The rearrangement uses TRBV5-1 and TRBJ2-5; 8 nucleotides agree with TRBD1. V dropped 4 bases and J dropped 1; count of bases not matched to a gene: 9. CDR1 and CDR2 from the germline V gene are SGHRS and YFSETQ. The CDR3 has 16 amino acids. The CDR3 DNA sequence: TGCGCCAGCAGCATCCCCACGGGACAGGTCCAAGAGACCCAGTACTTC. It encodes CASSIPTGQVQETQYF.

The chain has TRBV19 and TRBJ2-7; 7 nucleotides agree with TRBD1. The CDR3 spans 14 residues. The trim removed 6 bases at V and 2 bases at J, leaving 7 bases unmatched. Germline V lookup: CDR1 LNHDA, CDR2 SQIVND (reference sequence). CDR3 DNA sequence: TGTGCCAGTAGCCCGGGACAGACCCCCTACGAGCAGTACTTC. Translated, it gives CASSPGQTPYEQYF.

This chain uses TRBV5-1 with TRBJ2-3, with D possibly being TRBD2 (5 bases). Trimming left V 0 bases short and J 0 bases short, with 11 bases between. The CDR3 has 16 amino acids. Germline V lookup: CDR1 SGHRS, CDR2 YFSETQ. CDR3 in amino acids: CASSLGLPSSTDTQYF. The CDR3 DNA is TGCGCCAGCAGCTTGGGACTACCTTCTAGCACAGATACGCAGTATTTT.

The chain uses TRBV15 and TRBJ2-3, with 11 bases aligning to TRBD2. After removal of 1 base from V and 4 bases from J, the junction contained 19 bases not matched to a gene. Germline V gene lookup returns CDR1 LNHNV and CDR2 YYDKDF (reference sequence). The length of the CDR3 is 21 residues. CDR3 residues: CATSRAMGLAGGSQEADTQYF. As DNA, the CDR3 is TGTGCCACCAGCAGAGCTATGGGGCTAGCGGGAGGTTCCCAGGAAGCAGATACGCAGTATTTT. Drawing the rest from reference TRBV15 and TRBJ2-3, the complete variable domain is DAMVIQNPRYQVTQFGKPVTLSCSQTLNHNVMYWYQQKSSQAPKLLFHYYDKDFNNEADTPDNFQSRRPNTSFCFLDIRSPGLGDTAMYLCATSRAMGLAGGSQEADTQYFGPGTRLTVL.

The J gene is TRBJ1-1, the V gene TRBV9; D is possibly TRBD1 (5 bases). The CDR3 has 14 residues. V lost 2 bases, J lost 0 bases, and 8 bases lay in between. The germline CDR1 and CDR2 sequences are SGDLS and YYNGEE. Written as DNA, the CDR3 is TGTGCCAGCAGCGTGGGAGGGGTGAACACTGAAGCTTTCTTT. This gives the protein CASSVGGVNTEAFF.

The chain carries TRBV7-2 and TRBJ2-7; tentatively, D is TRBD1 (5 bases). The CDR3 has 13 residues. Per germline, CDR1 SGHTA and CDR2 FQGNSA. The V and J ends lost 5 bases and 1 base respectively, with 9 bases between them. The CDR3 DNA is TGTGCCAGCAGCCGACGGACATCCTACGAGCAGTACTTC. Its translation is CASSRRTSYEQYF.

The chain recombines TRBV7-9 with TRBJ2-2; D might be TRBD1 (6 bases). The CDR3 has 13 amino acids. Germline assignment: CDR1 SEHNR and CDR2 FQNEAQ (reference sequence). V gave up 5 bases and J gave up 5 bases, with 9 bases separating them. The CDR3 coding sequence is TGTGCCAGCAGCCTAACAGGGACCGGGGAGCTGTTTTTT. It specifies CASSLTGTGELFF.

The chain joins TRBV10-1 to TRBJ2-3; D remains unclear. Trimming pared 0 bases from V and 2 bases from J, leaving 12 bases between. The CDR3 consists of 16 residues. Germline V gene data show CDR1 as WNHNN and CDR2 as SYGVQD (reference sequence). In DNA, the CDR3 is TGCGCCAGCAGTGAGTCGAATTTGATGGCCACAGATACGCAGTATTTT. It encodes CASSESNLMATDTQYF.

This clone has only one observation. V is TRBV19 and J is TRBJ2-1, with a weak D call TRBD1 (6 bases). The V gene lost 9 bases and the J gene lost 5 bases, with 11 bases spanning the gap. The germline CDR1 and CDR2 sequences are LNHDA and SQIVND (reference sequence). The length of the CDR3 is 12 residues. CDR3 DNA sequence: TGTGCCAGAAGACAGGTTGACAATGAGCAGTTCTTC. Encoded protein: CARRQVDNEQFF.

This clone appeared a few times. This rearrangement joins TRBV5-1 to TRBJ2-7, with 8 bases that match TRBD2. The germline V gene has CDR1 SGHRS and CDR2 YFSETQ. There are 13 residues in the CDR3. The V and J ends lost 5 bases and 6 bases, in that order; junction bases with no gene match: 7. The CDR3 region has the DNA TGCGCCAGCAGTGAAGCGGGAGCACCCGAGCAGTACTTC. As protein: CASSEAGAPEQYF.

The J gene is TRBJ2-1, the V gene TRBV9, with D possibly matching TRBD2 (6 bases). This CDR3 is built from 18 residues. Germline V gene sequence: CDR1 SGDLS, CDR2 YYNGEE. The V gene lost 4 bases and the J gene lost 6 bases, with 26 bases spanning the gap. DNA of the CDR3: TGTGCCAGCAGCCCCCCTCGTGAGGGGAGACTAGGTATCAATGAGCAGTTCTTC. This translates into CASSPPREGRLGINEQFF.

The chain has TRBV12-5 and TRBJ2-3; D perhaps matches TRBD2 (6 bases). Deletions cut 4 bases from V and 2 bases from J, with 10 bases between. The CDR3 is 14 amino acids. Germline V lookup: CDR1 LGHNT, CDR2 FRNRAP. The DNA for the CDR3 is TGTGCTAGTGGTTCGGGACTCACCACAGATACGCAGTATTTT. Amino acids: CASGSGLTTDTQYF.

The chain combines TRBV28 with TRBJ2-3, with D maybe TRBD1 (5 bases). V was cut by 1 base and J by 2 bases, with 10 bases left in between. In germline, CDR1 is MDHEN, CDR2 SYDVKM. The length of the CDR3 is 15 residues. This CDR3 is CASSLFDRLTDTQYF. The CDR3 nucleotides read TGTGCCAGCAGTTTATTTGACAGACTCACAGATACGCAGTATTTT. Using reference TRBV28 and TRBJ2-3 for the parts outside the CDR3, the full variable domain is DVKVTQSSRYLVKRTGEKVFLECVQDMDHENMFWYRQDPGLGLRLIYFSYDVKMKEKGDIPEGYSVSREKKERFSLILESASTNQTSMYLCASSLFDRLTDTQYFGPGTRLTVL.

The CDR3, as DNA: TGTGCCAGCAGGACAGACAGCGAAAACATTCAGTACTTC. Amino acid sequence: CASRTDSENIQYF. This sequence joins TRBV2 and TRBJ2-4; D may be TRBD1 (5 bases). Trimming took off 6 bases at V and 5 bases at J, with 11 bases between the two ends. Germline lookup yields CDR1 SNHLY and CDR2 FYNNEI. The CDR3 is 13 residues long.

V usage is TRBV7-6 and J usage is TRBJ2-7; 7 positions match TRBD1. The CDR3 sequence is 13 residues long. Germline V gene data show CDR1 as SGHVS and CDR2 as FNYEAQ. V dropped 5 bases and J dropped 5; count of bases not matched to a gene: 6. This CDR3 reads CASSGPGQNEQYF. The CDR3 nucleotides are TGTGCCAGCAGCGGTCCGGGACAGAACGAGCAGTACTTC.

The chain has TRBV5-6 and TRBJ1-2; D remains unclear. CDR3 size: 18 residues. Germline V gene lookup returns CDR1 SGHDT and CDR2 YYEEEE. Trimming pared 0 bases from V and 6 bases from J, leaving 24 bases between. The CDR3 nucleotides are TGTGCCAGCAGCTTGGCCCCGGGGATCCTTAAGGGTGCCAATGGCTACACCTTC. As protein: CASSLAPGILKGANGYTF.

This chain joins TRBV29-1 and TRBJ2-5; D is possibly TRBD1 (5 bases). From germline, CDR1 is SQVTM and CDR2 ANQGSEA. The CDR3 sequence is 16 residues long. V shed 4 bases and J shed 3 bases, with 21 bases lying between them. This CDR3 is CSVAVSWAGPKETQYF. The CDR3 DNA is TGCAGCGTTGCTGTCTCTTGGGCAGGGCCAAAAGAGACCCAGTACTTC.

The rearrangement joins TRBV20-1 to TRBJ1-2, with D hard to call. Per germline, CDR1 DFQATT and CDR2 SNEGSKA (reference sequence). Trimming removed 5 bases at V and 3 bases at J, with 4 bases between. The CDR3 sequence is 10 residues long. The CDR3 nucleotides read TGCAGTGCTCCCGACTATGGCTACACCTTC. As protein: CSAPDYGYTF.

The rearrangement links TRBV6-1 to TRBJ2-7; 9 bases line up with TRBD1. With V trimmed by 8 bases and J by 6 bases, 11 bases remained unmatched. In germline, CDR1 is MNHNS, CDR2 SASEGT. CDR3 length equals 14 residues. CDR3 loop: CASGPTGGTGEQYF. CDR3 DNA sequence: TGTGCCAGCGGTCCGACAGGGGGAACTGGCGAGCAGTACTTC.

CDR3 DNA: TGTGCCAGTAGTGTGGGGACTTTGACCTACGAGCAGTACTTC. Its translation is CASSVGTLTYEQYF. The chain is built from TRBV19 and TRBJ2-7; weak D call: TRBD2 (6 bases). CDR1 and CDR2 from the germline V gene are LNHDA and SQIVND (reference sequence). V was shortened by 5 bases and J by 2 bases, with 13 bases between the two germline ends. This CDR3 is built from 14 residues.

The rearrangement links TRBV19 to TRBJ1-1; weak D call: TRBD1 (6 bases). Germline-derived CDR1 and CDR2 are LNHDA and SQIVND (reference sequence). The V and J ends lost 8 bases and 3 bases respectively, with 16 bases between them. The CDR3 loop spans 14 amino acids. The CDR3 DNA is TGTGCCAGTGCAGGGGCCCTACATGACACTGAAGCTTTCTTT. Protein product: CASAGALHDTEAFF. The full variable domain, with the rest looked up from reference TRBV19 and TRBJ1-1, is DGGITQSPKYLFRKEGQNVTLSCEQNLNHDAMYWYRQDPGQGLRLIYYSQIVNDFQKGDIAEGYSVSREKKESFPLTVTSAQKNPTAFYLCASAGALHDTEAFFGQGTRLTVV.

V is TRBV30 and J is TRBJ1-2; D possibly corresponds to TRBD1 (5 bases). CDR1 is GTSNPN, CDR2 SVGIG, per germline (reference sequence). V gave up 2 bases and J gave up 4 bases, with 11 bases separating them. This CDR3 has 13 amino acids. The CDR3 sequence is CAWSRPGIYGYTF. The CDR3 DNA follows: TGTGCCTGGAGTAGACCAGGGATCTATGGCTACACCTTC.

The chain is built from TRBV27 and TRBJ2-7; tentative D call: TRBD1 (6 bases). This CDR3 has 13 residues. Trimming left V 0 bases short and J 5 bases short, with 8 bases between. Germline CDR1 reads MNHEY; CDR2 reads SMNVEV (reference sequence). CDR3 sequence reads: CASSLSGGHEQYF. In nucleotides, the CDR3 is TGTGCCAGCAGTTTATCAGGGGGTCACGAGCAGTACTTC.

This clone has just a few counts. The CDR3 here is CATSRATGGFGANVLTF. CDR3 nucleotide sequence: TGTGCCACCAGCAGAGCGACAGGGGGCTTTGGGGCCAACGTCCTGACTTTC. The V call is TRBV15, the J call TRBJ2-6; TRBD1 aligns across 10 bases. Germline lookup yields CDR1 LNHNV and CDR2 YYDKDF (reference sequence). CDR3 length: 17 amino acids. With V trimmed by 1 base and J by 3 bases, 3 bases remained unmatched.

To note about this clone: Other nucleotide sequences from this sample produce the same CDR3. The chain combines TRBV9 with TRBJ2-5, with a tentative D call TRBD2 (6 bases). CDR3 length equals 14 residues. Trimming stripped 2 bases from V and 3 bases from J, with 11 bases between. CDR1 and CDR2 (germline): SGDLS, YYNGEE. CDR3 region: CASSVAGREETQYF. For the CDR3, the DNA is TGTGCCAGCAGCGTGGCGGGACGGGAAGAGACCCAGTACTTC. Full variable domain (rest looked up from reference TRBV9 and TRBJ2-5): DSGVTQTPKHLITATGQRVTLRCSPRSGDLSVYWYQQSLDQGLQFLIQYYNGEERAKGNILERFSAQQFPDLHSELNLSSLELGDSALYFCASSVAGREETQYFGPGTRLLVL.

The chain recombines TRBV6-1 with TRBJ1-4; no definite D call. This CDR3 contains 16 residues. Trimming stripped 4 bases from V and 3 bases from J, with 15 bases between. Germline CDR1 and CDR2: MNHNS and SASEGT. For the CDR3, the DNA is TGTGCCAGCAGTGCCCGAGGCGCGACCGCTAATGAAAAACTGTTTTTT. Protein product: CASSARGATANEKLFF.